The present T cell receptor beta chain was sequenced within a study of blood T cell repertoires in COVID-19. About the research overall: There were acute and convalescent COVID-19 samples, and they came from the United States, Italy and Spain. The cDNA or gDNA used as material had been derived from T cells, B-cell-depleted T cells, or PBMCs.

This clone occurred once. Cohort placement rested on clinical history that participants reported themselves. In the original workflow: Amplification from reference gene primers served as the basis for estimated nucleated cell counts. Profiling relied on immunoSEQ multiplex PCR, and the TCRdb table lists in-frame clones only, not all of them. V, J and clone size were drawn from that table, and D and trimming were deduced from the DNA. The sample lists about 200,000 clones; 80% to 90% were seen once. The germline gives CDR1 MNHEY, CDR2 SMNVEV (reference sequence). The CDR3 spans 12 residues. Losses at the gene ends were 4 bases for V and 14 bases for J; bases not matched to a gene: 5.

The sample consisted of PBMCs or T cells enriched from blood (not recorded which). This receptor was obtained from a middle-aged woman with acute COVID-19. The chain combines TRBV27 with TRBJ2-4; TRBD2 agrees at 10 bases. The DNA for the CDR3 is TGTGCCAGCAGTTCTAGCGGGGGTAGGGAGTACTTC. Amino acid sequence: CASSSSGGREYF.